This entry lists 17 T cell receptor beta chains sequenced from one sample in a study of PD-1 blockade in classical Hodgkin lymphoma. Every patient relapsed after autologous stem cell transplantation, and brentuximab vedotin exposure varied. Profiling relied on immunoSEQ multiplex PCR, and the TCRdb table lists in-frame clones only, not all of them. The sample lists tens of thousands of clones, 85% to 90% occurring once. Sequences were derived from peripheral blood mononuclear cells (PBMCs), sampled at baseline. These receptors were taken from a human donor with classical Hodgkin lymphoma.

The chain combines TRBV19 with TRBJ1-4; TRBD1 agrees at 9 bases. The germline V gene encodes CDR1 LNHDA and CDR2 SQIVND (reference sequence). Trimming cost V 8 bases and J 6 bases; bases outside gene matches: 10. This CDR3 has 15 amino acids. The CDR3, as DNA: TGTGCCAGTGGATATACAGGGGGCGCGTATGAAAAACTGTTTTTT. It yields the protein CASGYTGGAYEKLFF.

This clone was seen just once. This chain joins TRBV6-5 and TRBJ1-5, with TRBD1 as a possible D gene (5 bases). The CDR3 extends over 13 amino acids. The germline CDR1 and CDR2 sequences are MNHEY and SVGAGI. Deletions cut 8 bases from V and 6 bases from J, with 14 bases between. The CDR3 here is CASGQGGTQPQHF. The CDR3 nucleotides are TGTGCCAGCGGTCAAGGAGGGACTCAGCCCCAGCATTTT.

The chain is built from TRBV30 and TRBJ1-1, with D maybe TRBD1 (6 bases). V was pared by 6 bases and J by 1 base, with 12 bases between. Germline V lookup: CDR1 GTSNPN, CDR2 SVGIG (reference sequence). The CDR3 extends over 13 amino acids. The CDR3 bases are TGTGCCTGCAGGGGACCCGGGAACACTGAAGCTTTCTTT. Protein: CACRGPGNTEAFF.

To note about this clone: A junction end diverges from the germline sequence, so it may reflect a read error. J is TRBJ1-5 and V is TRBV27; D possibly corresponds to TRBD1 (6 bases). CDR1 and CDR2 (germline): MNHEY, SMNVEV (reference sequence). This CDR3 has 15 residues. As DNA, the CDR3 is TGTGCCAGCAGCTTATCAGGGGACCCGTTCCAGCCCCAGCATTTT. It codes for CASSLSGDPFQPQHF.

The chain combines TRBV19 with TRBJ1-5; D is undetermined. The germline CDR1 and CDR2 sequences are LNHDA and SQIVND (reference sequence). This CDR3 contains 13 residues. V dropped 2 bases and J dropped 2 bases, with 4 bases sitting between them. The CDR3 here is CASSIPGNQPQHF. In DNA, the CDR3 is TGTGCCAGTAGTATACCGGGCAATCAGCCCCAGCATTTT.

The rearrangement joins TRBV6-1 to TRBJ2-7; TRBD1 agrees at 9 bases. CDR1 MNHNS and CDR2 SASEGT come from the germline V gene. With V trimmed by 8 bases and J by 6 bases, 2 bases remained unmatched. This CDR3 contains 11 residues. The CDR3 coding sequence is TGTGCCAGCGGACAGGGGATCGAGCAGTACTTC. This translates into CASGQGIEQYF.

J is TRBJ2-2 and V is TRBV5-1, with D perhaps matching TRBD1 or TRBD2 (5 bases each). V was clipped by 8 bases and J by 3 bases, with 23 bases between them. Looked up from germline, CDR1 is SGHRS and CDR2 is YFSETQ. The CDR3 runs 17 residues. The CDR3: CASLEGRLSVYTGELFF. CDR3 nucleotides: TGCGCCAGTTTAGAGGGGCGGCTCTCCGTTTACACCGGGGAGCTGTTTTTT.

This chain links TRBV10-1 with TRBJ2-5; D gene ambiguous. From germline, CDR1 is WNHNN and CDR2 SYGVQD (reference sequence). The V gene lost 5 bases and the J gene lost 5 bases, with 12 bases spanning the gap. The CDR3 length is 13 residues. The CDR3 reads CASSRALGETQYF. CDR3 coding DNA: TGCGCCAGCAGTAGGGCCTTGGGGGAGACCCAGTACTTC.

The chain uses TRBV30 and TRBJ1-1; D is undetermined. This CDR3 region has 12 residues. Germline CDR1 and CDR2: GTSNPN and SVGIG (reference sequence). Trimming left V 1 base short and J 1 base short, with 4 bases between. The chain's CDR3 is CAWSEQNTEAFF. The DNA of the CDR3 is TGTGCCTGGAGTGAGCAGAACACTGAAGCTTTCTTT.

The V call is TRBV4-1, the J call TRBJ2-2; 7 positions match TRBD1. This CDR3 has 15 residues. The germline gives CDR1 MGHRA, CDR2 YSYEKL. With 3 bases clipped from V and 4 bases from J, the junction kept 5 bases outside the gene matches. The CDR3 protein is CASSHLDRATGELFF. The CDR3 bases are TGCGCCAGCAGCCACCTTGACAGGGCCACCGGGGAGCTGTTTTTT.

The V call is TRBV9, the J call TRBJ2-1, with 11 bases identical to TRBD2. Germline V gene lookup returns CDR1 SGDLS and CDR2 YYNGEE. This CDR3 spans 16 amino acids. The trim removed 3 bases at V and 4 bases at J, leaving 6 bases unmatched. This chain's CDR3 is CASSGSGGAIYNEQFF. As DNA, the CDR3 is TGTGCCAGCAGCGGTAGCGGGGGGGCCATTTACAATGAGCAGTTCTTC.

This chain connects TRBV5-1 to TRBJ2-1, with 8 bases lining up with TRBD2. The CDR3 runs to 15 residues. CDR1 is SGHRS and CDR2 is YFSETQ in the germline V gene. Trimming removed 0 bases from V and 6 bases from J; junction bases left unmatched: 5. The chain's CDR3 is CASSLVLAGSNEQFF. As DNA, the CDR3 is TGCGCCAGCAGCTTGGTGTTAGCGGGGAGCAATGAGCAGTTCTTC.

This chain connects TRBV15 to TRBJ2-5, with D possibly matching TRBD1 (5 bases). Trimming left V 5 bases short and J 4 bases short, with 8 bases between. This CDR3 is built from 12 residues. The V gene's germline CDR1 is LNHNV and CDR2 YYDKDF (reference sequence). The CDR3 DNA is TGTGCCACCAGCCCCCAGGGAGAGACCCAGTACTTC. Translating it yields CATSPQGETQYF.

The rearrangement joins TRBV10-3 to TRBJ2-3; TRBD2 might be the D (5 bases). CDR1 and CDR2 (germline): ENHRY, SYGVKD. V lost 4 bases and J lost 1, with 15 bases in between. This CDR3 has 16 residues. In DNA form, the CDR3 reads TGTGCCATCAGTGGTTTAAGAGGGATGGGCACAGATACGCAGTATTTT. Protein sequence: CAISGLRGMGTDTQYF.

This clone was seen ten or more times. The chain joins TRBV7-9 to TRBJ2-2, with 9 bases aligning to TRBD1. With V trimmed by 4 bases and J by 0 bases, 3 bases remained unmatched. The CDR3 is made up of 16 amino acids. Looked up from germline, CDR1 is SEHNR and CDR2 is FQNEAQ (reference sequence). The CDR3 nucleotides are TGTGCCAGCAGCTACCGACAGGGGGCGAACACCGGGGAGCTGTTTTTT. Residues: CASSYRQGANTGELFF. Full variable domain (missing parts from reference TRBV7-9 and TRBJ2-2): DTGVSQNPRHKITKRGQNVTFRCDPISEHNRLYWYRQTLGQGPEFLTYFQNEAQLEKSRLLSDRFSAERPKGSFSTLEIQRTEQGDSAMYLCASSYRQGANTGELFFGEGSRLTVL.

The chain combines TRBV6-5 with TRBJ2-1, with 11 bases aligning to TRBD2. V dropped 5 bases and J dropped 5; count of bases not matched to a gene: 5. The germline CDR1 and CDR2 sequences are MNHEY and SVGAGI. This CDR3 spans 15 amino acids. CDR3 coding DNA: TGTGCCAGCAGTAAGACTAGCGGGGCCCACAATGAGCAGTTCTTC. Encoded protein: CASSKTSGAHNEQFF.

The chain links TRBV6-1 to TRBJ2-7, with 7 bases aligning to TRBD1. This CDR3 has 15 residues. Per the germline V gene, CDR1 is MNHNS and CDR2 is SASEGT. V dropped 1 base and J dropped 2; count of bases not matched to a gene: 5. The DNA of the CDR3 is TGTGCCAGCAGTGAAGGAGGGACAGCCGCCTACGAGCAGTACTTC. Translation: CASSEGGTAAYEQYF.